This section outlines one TCR beta chain sequence together with its context. This PCR relied on a set of 60 Vbeta primers and 13 Jbeta primers. The assay was immunoSEQ multiplex PCR, and TCRdb's table has in-frame clones only and misses some. The sample has under 150,000 clones; about four fifths are singletons. The V and J ends lost 10 bases and 2 bases respectively, with 18 bases between them. The CDR3 runs to 14 residues. Germline assignment: CDR1 MDHEN and CDR2 SYDVKM. The record originates from a study of cytomegalovirus exposure and HLA in healthy donors. The TCR was taken from a man aged 30 to 39 in good health and CMV-seropositive. The material sequenced was PBMCs. The chain employs TRBV28 and TRBJ2-7; the D gene is possibly TRBD2 (5 bases). CDR3 loop: CATRRGLYPYEQYF. CDR3 DNA: TGTGCCACCAGACGCGGGTTATACCCCTACGAGCAGTACTTC. The entire variable domain, with the rest obtained from reference TRBV28 and TRBJ2-7, is as follows: DVKVTQSSRYLVKRTGEKVFLECVQDMDHENMFWYRQDPGLGLRLIYFSYDVKMKEKGDIPEGYSVSREKKERFSLILESASTNQTSMYLCATRRGLYPYEQYFGPGTRLTVT.